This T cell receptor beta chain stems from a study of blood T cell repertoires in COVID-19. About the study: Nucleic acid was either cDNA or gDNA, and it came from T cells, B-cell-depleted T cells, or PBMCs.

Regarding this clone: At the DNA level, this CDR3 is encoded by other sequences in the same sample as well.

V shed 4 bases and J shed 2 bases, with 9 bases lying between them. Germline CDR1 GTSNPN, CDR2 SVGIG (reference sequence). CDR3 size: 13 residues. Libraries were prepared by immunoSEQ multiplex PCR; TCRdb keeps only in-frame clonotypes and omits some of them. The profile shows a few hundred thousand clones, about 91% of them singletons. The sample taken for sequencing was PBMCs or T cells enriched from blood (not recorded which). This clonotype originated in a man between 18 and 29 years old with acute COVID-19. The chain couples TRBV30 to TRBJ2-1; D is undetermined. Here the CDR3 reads CAWNSRPYNEQFF. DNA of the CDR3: TGTGCCTGGAACTCGCGGCCCTACAATGAGCAGTTCTTC.